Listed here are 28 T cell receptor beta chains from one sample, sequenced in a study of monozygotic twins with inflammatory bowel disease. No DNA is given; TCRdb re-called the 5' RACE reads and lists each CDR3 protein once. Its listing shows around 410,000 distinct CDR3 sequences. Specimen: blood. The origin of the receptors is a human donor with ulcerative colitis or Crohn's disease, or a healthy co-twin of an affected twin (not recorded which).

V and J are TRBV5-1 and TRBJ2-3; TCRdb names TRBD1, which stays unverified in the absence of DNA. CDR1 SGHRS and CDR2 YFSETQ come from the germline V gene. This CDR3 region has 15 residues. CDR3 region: CASSQEAGRADTQYF. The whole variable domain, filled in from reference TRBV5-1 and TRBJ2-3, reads KAGVTQTPRYLIKTRGQQVTLSCSPISGHRSVSWYQQTPGQGLQFLFEYFSETQRNKGNFPGRFSGRQFSNSRSEMNVSTLELGDSALYLCASSQEAGRADTQYFGPGTRLTVL.

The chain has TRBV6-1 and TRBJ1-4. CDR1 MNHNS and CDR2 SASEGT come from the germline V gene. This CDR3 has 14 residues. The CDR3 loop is CASSRRPAGEKLFF.

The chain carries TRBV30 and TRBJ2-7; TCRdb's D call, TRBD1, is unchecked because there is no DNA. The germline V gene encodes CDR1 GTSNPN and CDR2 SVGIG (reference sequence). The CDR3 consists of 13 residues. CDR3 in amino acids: CAWGQGVSYEQYF.

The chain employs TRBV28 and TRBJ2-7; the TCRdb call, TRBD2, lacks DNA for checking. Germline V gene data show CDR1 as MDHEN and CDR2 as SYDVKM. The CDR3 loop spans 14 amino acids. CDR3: CASSGPPGPYEQYF.

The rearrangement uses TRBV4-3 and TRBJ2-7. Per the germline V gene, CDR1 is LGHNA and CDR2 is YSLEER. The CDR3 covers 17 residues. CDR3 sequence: CASSQDFAGAYTYEQYF.

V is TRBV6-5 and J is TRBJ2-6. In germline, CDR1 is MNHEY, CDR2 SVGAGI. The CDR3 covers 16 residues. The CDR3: CASSYARGTGANVLTF.

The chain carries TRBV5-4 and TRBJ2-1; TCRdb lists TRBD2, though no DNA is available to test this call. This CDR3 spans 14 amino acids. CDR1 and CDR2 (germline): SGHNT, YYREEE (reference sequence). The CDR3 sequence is CASSLSVAGNEQFF. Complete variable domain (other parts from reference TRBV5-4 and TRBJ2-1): ETGVTQSPTHLIKTRGQQVTLRCSSQSGHNTVSWYQQALGQGPQFIFQYYREEENGRGNFPPRFSGLQFPNYSSELNVNALELDDSALYLCASSLSVAGNEQFFGPGTRLTVL.

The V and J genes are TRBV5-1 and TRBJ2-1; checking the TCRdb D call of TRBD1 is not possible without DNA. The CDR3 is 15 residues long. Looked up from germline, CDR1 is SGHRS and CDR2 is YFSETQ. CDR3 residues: CASSLAGTGGNEQFF.

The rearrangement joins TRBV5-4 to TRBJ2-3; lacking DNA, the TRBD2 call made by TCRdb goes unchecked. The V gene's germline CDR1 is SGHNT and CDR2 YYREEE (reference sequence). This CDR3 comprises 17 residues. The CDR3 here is CASSFREREFGTDTQYF.

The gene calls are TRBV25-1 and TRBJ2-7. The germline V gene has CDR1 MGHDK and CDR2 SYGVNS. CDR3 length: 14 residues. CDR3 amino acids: CASSESGTVYEQYF.

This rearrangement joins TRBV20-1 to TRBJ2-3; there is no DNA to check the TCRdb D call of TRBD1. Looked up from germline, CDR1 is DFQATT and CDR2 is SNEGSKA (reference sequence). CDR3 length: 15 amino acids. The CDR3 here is CSARRLGQGTDTQYF.

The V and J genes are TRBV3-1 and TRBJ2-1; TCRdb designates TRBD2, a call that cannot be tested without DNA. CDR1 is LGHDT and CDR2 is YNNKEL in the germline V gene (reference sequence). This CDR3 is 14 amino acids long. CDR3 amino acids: CASSQATSYNEQFF.

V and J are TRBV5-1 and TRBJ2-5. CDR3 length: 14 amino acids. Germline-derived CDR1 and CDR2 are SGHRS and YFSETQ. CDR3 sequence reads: CASSWDVTEVPKYF.

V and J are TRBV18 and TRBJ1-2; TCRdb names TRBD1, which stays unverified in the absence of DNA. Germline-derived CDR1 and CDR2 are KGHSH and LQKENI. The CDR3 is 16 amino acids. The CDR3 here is CASSPGYRARDYGYTF.

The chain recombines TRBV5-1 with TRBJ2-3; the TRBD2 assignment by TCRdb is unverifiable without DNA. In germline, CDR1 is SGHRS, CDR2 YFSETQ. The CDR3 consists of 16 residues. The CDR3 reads CASSPWEVGRADTQYF.

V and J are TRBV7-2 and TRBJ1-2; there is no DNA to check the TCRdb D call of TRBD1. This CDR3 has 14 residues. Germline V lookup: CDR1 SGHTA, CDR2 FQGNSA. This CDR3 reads CASSPQDVNYGYTF.

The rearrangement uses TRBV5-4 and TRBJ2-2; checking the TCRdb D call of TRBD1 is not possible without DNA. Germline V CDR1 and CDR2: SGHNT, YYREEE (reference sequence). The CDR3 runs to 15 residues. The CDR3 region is CASSLLVSGAGELFF.

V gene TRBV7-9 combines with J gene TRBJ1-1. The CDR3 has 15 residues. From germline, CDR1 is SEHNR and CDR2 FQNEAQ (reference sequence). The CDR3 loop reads CASSPRGPMNTEAFF.

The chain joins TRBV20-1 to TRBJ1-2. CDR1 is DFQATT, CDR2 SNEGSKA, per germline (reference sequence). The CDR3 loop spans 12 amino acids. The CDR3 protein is CSAPDLYFGYTF.

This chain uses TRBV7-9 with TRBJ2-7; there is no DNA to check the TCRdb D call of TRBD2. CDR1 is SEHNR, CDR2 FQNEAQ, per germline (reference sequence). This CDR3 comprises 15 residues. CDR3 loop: CASSLGLAERYEQYF.

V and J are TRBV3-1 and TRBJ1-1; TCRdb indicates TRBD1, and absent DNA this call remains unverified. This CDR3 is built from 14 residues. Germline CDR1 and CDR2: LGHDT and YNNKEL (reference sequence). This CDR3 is CASSFGGLNTEAFF. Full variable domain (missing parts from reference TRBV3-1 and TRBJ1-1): DTAVSQTPKYLVTQMGNDKSIKCEQNLGHDTMYWYKQDSKKFLKIMFSYNNKELIINETVPNRFSPKSPDKAHLNLHINSLELGDSAVYFCASSFGGLNTEAFFGQGTRLTVV.

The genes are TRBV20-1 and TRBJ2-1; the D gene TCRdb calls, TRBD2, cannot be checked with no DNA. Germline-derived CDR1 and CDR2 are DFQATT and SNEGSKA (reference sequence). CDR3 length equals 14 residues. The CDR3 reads CSAINSGGAWEQFF.

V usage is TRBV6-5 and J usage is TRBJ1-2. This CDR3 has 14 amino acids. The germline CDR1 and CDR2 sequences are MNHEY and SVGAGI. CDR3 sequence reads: CASSYSRTDLGYTF.

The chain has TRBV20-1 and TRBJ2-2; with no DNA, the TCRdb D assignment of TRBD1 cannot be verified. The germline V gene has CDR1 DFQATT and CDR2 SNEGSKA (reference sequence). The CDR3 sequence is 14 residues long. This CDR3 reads CSAMGAANTGELFF.

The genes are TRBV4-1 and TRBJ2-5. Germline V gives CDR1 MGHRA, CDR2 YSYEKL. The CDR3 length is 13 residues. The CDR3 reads CASSQEGLETQYF.

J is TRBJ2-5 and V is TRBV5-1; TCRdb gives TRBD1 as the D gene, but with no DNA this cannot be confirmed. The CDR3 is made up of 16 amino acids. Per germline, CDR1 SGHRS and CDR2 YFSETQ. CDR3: CASSLTGQSDQETQYF. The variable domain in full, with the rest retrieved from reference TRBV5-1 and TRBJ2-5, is KAGVTQTPRYLIKTRGQQVTLSCSPISGHRSVSWYQQTPGQGLQFLFEYFSETQRNKGNFPGRFSGRQFSNSRSEMNVSTLELGDSALYLCASSLTGQSDQETQYFGPGTRLLVL.

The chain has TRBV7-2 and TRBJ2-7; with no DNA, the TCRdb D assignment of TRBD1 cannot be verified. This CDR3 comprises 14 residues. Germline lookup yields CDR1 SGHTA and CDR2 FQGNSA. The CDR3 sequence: CASSLGQAVYEQYF.

The CDR3 spells CASSKVGTDTDTQYF. V is TRBV5-1 and J is TRBJ2-3; the TCRdb D gene call, TRBD2, has no DNA to confirm it. This CDR3 spans 15 amino acids. Germline V gives CDR1 SGHRS, CDR2 YFSETQ.